The 30 T cell receptor beta chains reported below all come from one sample, sequenced in a study of CD8+CD57+ T cells in acquired aplastic anemia. Both TCR beta VDJ combination and CDR3 sequence profiling were carried out. Genomic DNA was the template for this profiling. TCRdb fed the reads into MiXCR, producing one record per CDR3 protein. The sample has some 42,000 distinct CDR3 sequences, roughly two thirds seen once. The material sequenced was sorted CD4+, CD8+, or CD8+CD57+ T cells (not recorded which) from PBMCs. The receptor set was obtained from a human donor in good health, serving as a control.

The chain is built from TRBV29-1 and TRBJ1-2, with a tentative D call TRBD1 (5 bases). Trimming pared 2 bases from V and 8 bases from J, leaving 18 bases between. The germline gives CDR1 SQVTM, CDR2 ANQGSEA. The CDR3 is made up of 14 amino acids. CDR3 region: CSVELRGPDRGYTF. The CDR3 DNA reads TGCAGCGTTGAATTGAGGGGACCCGATAGGGGCTACACCTTC.

The genes are TRBV7-9 and TRBJ2-7, with D possibly called TRBD1 or TRBD2 (5 bases each). With 0 bases removed from V and 6 bases from J, the gap between germline ends came to 9 bases. This CDR3 comprises 13 residues. Germline CDR1 and CDR2: SEHNR and FQNEAQ (reference sequence). The CDR3 coding sequence is TGTGCCAGCAGCTTAGCGCCGGGGCTCGAGCAGTACTTC. Protein sequence: CASSLAPGLEQYF.

The V call is TRBV10-3, the J call TRBJ1-6, with unresolved D. V was pared by 6 bases and J by 7 bases, with 7 bases between. The CDR3 runs 12 residues. Germline values: CDR1 ENHRY, CDR2 SYGVKD. DNA of the CDR3: TGTGCCATCAGCCCGACAAATTCACCCCTCCACTTT. Translation gives CAISPTNSPLHF.

The chain has TRBV5-6 and TRBJ2-5; 7 bases match TRBD2. In germline, CDR1 is SGHDT, CDR2 YYEEEE. This CDR3 is 16 amino acids long. V trimming: 1 base; J trimming: 4 bases; junction bases outside the gene matches: 10. The CDR3 DNA reads as TGTGCCAGCAGCTTGTTAGCGGGCGGTGTCCTAGAGACCCAGTACTTC. Translation: CASSLLAGGVLETQYF. Full variable domain (outside the CDR3, taken from reference TRBV5-6 and TRBJ2-5): DAGVTQSPTHLIKTRGQQVTLRCSPKSGHDTVSWYQQALGQGPQFIFQYYEEEERQRGNFPDRFSGHQFPNYSSELNVNALLLGDSALYLCASSLLAGGVLETQYFGPGTRLLVL.

In regard to this clonotype: One end of the junction fails to match germline, which may point to a read error. This rearrangement joins TRBV7-8 to TRBJ2-5, with unresolved D. This CDR3 spans 12 amino acids. The germline gives CDR1 SGHVS, CDR2 FQNEAQ. The DNA of the CDR3 is TGCGCCAGCAGCCATCCCTCAGAGACCCAGTACTTC. Translation gives CASSHPSETQYF. The variable domain in full, with the rest retrieved from reference TRBV7-8 and TRBJ2-5, is GAGVSQSPRYKVAKRGQDVALRCDPISGHVSLFWYQQALGQGPEFLTYFQNEAQLDKSGLPSDRFFAERPEGSVSTLKIQRTQQEDSAVYLCASSHPSETQYFGPGTRLLVL.

The rearrangement joins TRBV29-1 to TRBJ1-2; TRBD1 matches at 7 bases. The germline V gene encodes CDR1 SQVTM and CDR2 ANQGSEA. V shed 7 bases and J 3 bases; nucleotides not matched to a gene: 11. The CDR3 is 14 residues long. DNA for the CDR3: TGCAGCGGAGGGGGCCTGACAGTGGACTATGGCTACACCTTC. Translated: CSGGGLTVDYGYTF.

Only a few counts were recorded for this clonotype. The chain joins TRBV7-9 to TRBJ1-2; TRBD1 matches at 9 bases. J lost 8 bases, V lost 6 bases, and 7 bases had no gene match. Germline assignment: CDR1 SEHNR and CDR2 FQNEAQ (reference sequence). The CDR3 sequence is 13 residues long. CDR3 nucleotide sequence: TGTGCCAGCAGTCTACAGGGGGCTGGGGGCTACACCTTC. Translated, it gives CASSLQGAGGYTF.

In its sample, this clonotype ranks as medium-sized. The chain employs TRBV24-1 and TRBJ2-1; D is unresolved. Per germline, CDR1 KGHDR and CDR2 SFDVKD. The V gene lost 9 bases and the J gene lost 8 bases, with 13 bases spanning the gap. This CDR3 contains 12 residues. The CDR3 reads CATGLTEYEQFF. Written as DNA, the CDR3 is TGTGCCACCGGCTTAACGGAGTATGAGCAGTTCTTC.

CDR3 region: CASSQGANQPQHF. DNA of the CDR3: TGCGCCAGCTCGCAGGGGGCGAATCAGCCCCAGCATTTT. The V call is TRBV10-1, the J call TRBJ1-5; TRBD1 matches at 8 bases. V trimming: 8 bases; J trimming: 4 bases; junction bases outside the gene matches: 4. CDR3 length: 13 amino acids. Germline-derived CDR1 and CDR2 are WNHNN and SYGVQD (reference sequence).

This chain uses TRBV19 with TRBJ2-2; 8 bases map to TRBD2. This CDR3 has 15 amino acids. Trimming took 9 bases from V and 2 from J; bases not matched to a gene: 8. Germline V CDR1 and CDR2: LNHDA, SQIVND (reference sequence). CDR3 sequence: CASAQRGRNTGELFF. For the CDR3, the DNA is TGTGCCAGCGCTCAGCGGGGGAGAAACACCGGGGAGCTGTTTTTT.

This clonotype showed up many times. The chain has TRBV6-5 and TRBJ2-2; no definite D call. This CDR3 spans 13 amino acids. Germline V gene lookup returns CDR1 MNHEY and CDR2 SVGAGI. V was cut by 2 bases and J by 2 bases, with 3 bases left in between. CDR3 loop: CASSYINTGELFF. CDR3 coding DNA: TGTGCCAGCAGTTACATAAACACCGGGGAGCTGTTTTTT.

The chain joins TRBV6-1 to TRBJ1-5; 10 nucleotides match TRBD1. Germline CDR1 reads MNHNS; CDR2 reads SASEGT. The CDR3 runs to 15 residues. With V trimmed by 5 bases and J by 5 bases, 6 bases remained unmatched. The CDR3 DNA reads as TGTGCCAGCAGTATAGGGGGACAGGGGTATCAGCCCCAGCATTTT. Translation: CASSIGGQGYQPQHF.

As concerns this clonotype: This may come from a read error, since a much larger clone is one base off. In this CDR3 the conserved last residue, phenylalanine or tryptophan, is missing, so a read error is likely. The rearrangement uses TRBV4-1 and TRBJ2-1; 8 nucleotides line up with TRBD2. V lost 0 bases and J lost 4; bases outside the gene matches: 8. CDR1 and CDR2 from the germline V gene are MGHRA and YSYEKL. The CDR3 has 17 amino acids. The CDR3: CASSQDPGGPMYNEQFS. Here the CDR3 DNA reads TGCGCCAGCAGCCAAGATCCGGGGGGGCCTATGTACAATGAGCAGTTCTCC.

This clonotype occurred once. The chain combines TRBV15 with TRBJ1-1; 11 nucleotides line up with TRBD1. The CDR3 runs 16 residues. V was pared by 1 base and J by 1 base, with 2 bases of the junction left unmatched. Germline CDR1 is LNHNV and CDR2 is YYDKDF (reference sequence). The CDR3 sequence is CATSRGTGGKNTEAFF. The CDR3 DNA follows: TGTGCCACCAGCAGAGGGACAGGGGGCAAGAACACTGAAGCTTTCTTT.

For this clonotype: Likely a read error: the CDR3 ends without its conserved phenylalanine or tryptophan. The chain employs TRBV4-2 and TRBJ2-7; D remains ambiguous. The ends were cut back, 1 base at V and 4 bases at J, with 14 bases in the middle. There are 15 residues in the CDR3. Germline loops: CDR1 LGHNA, CDR2 YNFKEQ. The DNA of the CDR3 is TGTGCCAGCAGCCAAGGGACCCACCTGTCGTACGAGCAGTACTAC. Protein product: CASSQGTHLSYEQYY.

The J gene is TRBJ2-1, the V gene TRBV11-1; 11 positions agree with TRBD2. The CDR3 runs 15 residues. Trimming cost V 2 bases and J 10 bases; bases outside gene matches: 7. In germline, CDR1 is SGHAT, CDR2 FQDESV (reference sequence). Here the CDR3 DNA reads TGTGCCAGCAGCTTAACTAGCGGGAGATTGGGGGAGCAGTTCTTC. Amino acid sequence: CASSLTSGRLGEQFF.

The chain joins TRBV24-1 to TRBJ2-2, with D hard to call. The CDR3 totals 14 residues. Trimming removed 3 bases at V and 7 bases at J, with 11 bases between. Germline values: CDR1 KGHDR, CDR2 SFDVKD. The CDR3 coding sequence is TGTGCCACCAGTGATCCCCAGCGAATCGGGGAGCTGTTTTTT. It codes for CATSDPQRIGELFF.

V gene TRBV29-1 combines with J gene TRBJ2-5; D gene unclear. The CDR3 extends over 13 amino acids. V was trimmed by 3 bases and J by 4 bases, leaving 12 bases between them. Germline values: CDR1 SQVTM, CDR2 ANQGSEA. The CDR3: CSVDSALSETQYF. The CDR3 nucleotides are TGCAGCGTTGATTCGGCCCTCTCAGAGACCCAGTACTTC.

The J gene is TRBJ2-7, the V gene TRBV5-1; no reliable D call. Germline CDR1 SGHRS, CDR2 YFSETQ. This CDR3 comprises 12 residues. The germline V and J ends were trimmed by 0 bases and 3 bases, with 4 bases remaining between them. The CDR3 sequence is CASSLGDYEQYF. The CDR3, as DNA: TGCGCCAGCAGCTTGGGGGACTACGAGCAGTACTTC.

Concerning this clonotype: At one of its ends the junction is not consistent with the germline gene, which may arise from a read error. CDR3 region: CVSSQAPPANYGYTF. The CDR3 DNA is TGCGTCAGCAGCCAAGCACCACCTGCTAACTATGGCTACACCTTT. V usage is TRBV4-1 and J usage is TRBJ1-2, with unresolved D. Germline lookup yields CDR1 MGHRA and CDR2 YSYEKL. The CDR3 sequence is 15 residues long.

The chain uses TRBV29-1 and TRBJ1-2; D not certain. V lost 6 bases to trimming and J lost 2 bases, with 7 bases between them. The CDR3 is made up of 11 amino acids. Per germline, CDR1 SQVTM and CDR2 ANQGSEA. CDR3 residues: CSVGENYGYTF. The CDR3 DNA follows: TGCAGCGTGGGTGAGAACTATGGCTACACCTTC.

The chain couples TRBV29-1 to TRBJ2-3, with 10 bases that match TRBD2. The ends lost 8 bases at V and 3 bases at J; junction bases unmatched: 8. Per germline, CDR1 SQVTM and CDR2 ANQGSEA. The CDR3 length is 14 residues. CDR3 sequence: CSLRAGGSTDTQYF. The CDR3 bases are TGCAGCCTCCGAGCGGGAGGGAGTACAGATACGCAGTATTTT.

This CDR3 reads CAIGTGELYGYTF. CDR3 sequence (DNA): TGTGCCATCGGGACAGGAGAGTTATATGGCTACACCTTC. The rearrangement joins TRBV10-3 to TRBJ1-2; 8 nucleotides align to TRBD1. The CDR3 is made up of 13 amino acids. J lost 5 bases, V lost 8 bases, and 7 bases had no gene match. Germline CDR1 is ENHRY and CDR2 is SYGVKD.

The rearrangement joins TRBV10-1 to TRBJ1-2, with 9 bases that match TRBD1. Trimming at V came to 4 bases and at J to 7 bases, leaving 4 bases not matched to a gene. The CDR3 contains 13 residues. The germline V gene encodes CDR1 WNHNN and CDR2 SYGVQD (reference sequence). CDR3 nucleotide sequence: TGCGCCAGCAGTGGTGACAGGGGGGCTGGCTACACCTTC. Translating gives CASSGDRGAGYTF.

The V and J genes are TRBV29-1 and TRBJ2-5, with D hard to call. CDR1 is SQVTM and CDR2 is ANQGSEA in the germline V gene. Between the trimmed V and J ends, which lost 7 bases and 4 bases, there was a span of 22 bases. The CDR3 covers 15 residues. CDR3 nucleotide sequence: TGCAGCGCCGAGGAGACCATCAGCTACCGAGAGACCCAGTACTTC. This gives the protein CSAEETISYRETQYF.

The chain joins TRBV5-1 to TRBJ2-1, with D perhaps matching TRBD1 or TRBD2 (5 bases each). Between the trimmed V and J ends, which lost 3 bases and 0 bases, there was a span of 10 bases. This CDR3 contains 15 residues. Looked up from germline, CDR1 is SGHRS and CDR2 is YFSETQ. The CDR3 sequence: CASSSGTPSYNEQFF. Written as DNA, the CDR3 is TGCGCCAGCAGCTCCGGGACCCCCTCCTACAATGAGCAGTTCTTC.

This clonotype appeared a single time. The junction shows a germline mismatch at one end, possibly a read error. V usage is TRBV4-3 and J usage is TRBJ2-7, with a tentative D call TRBD1 (6 bases). CDR3 size: 14 residues. From germline, CDR1 is LGHNA and CDR2 YSLEER. The DNA of the CDR3 is TGCGCCAGCAGCCAGGATCCAGGGGTCTACGAGCAGCACTTC. Encoded protein: CASSQDPGVYEQHF.

This clonotype was found once. The chain links TRBV10-3 to TRBJ1-5, with D possibly being TRBD1 (5 bases). Germline values: CDR1 ENHRY, CDR2 SYGVKD. The CDR3 length is 13 residues. The V end lost 3 bases, the J end lost 5 bases, and 8 bases lay between the germline ends. The CDR3, as DNA: TGTGCCATCAGTGACAGGGTTGATCAGCCCCAGCATTTT. Its translation is CAISDRVDQPQHF.

This clonotype was seen ten or more times. CDR3 sequence: CASSDPNLRTNQPQHF. In nucleotides, the CDR3 is TGTGCCAGCAGTGACCCTAACCTTAGAACTAATCAGCCCCAGCATTTT. The rearrangement uses TRBV6-2 or TRBV6-3 and TRBJ1-5; no firm D call. V was clipped by 5 bases and J by 4 bases, with 18 bases between them. CDR1 and CDR2 (germline): MNHEY, SVGEGT. The CDR3 runs to 16 residues.

In this sample, this clonotype turned up once. The chain carries TRBV7-9 and TRBJ2-5; D possibly corresponds to TRBD1 (6 bases). V shed 9 bases and J shed 3 bases, with 20 bases lying between them. CDR1 SEHNR and CDR2 FQNEAQ come from the germline V gene (reference sequence). The CDR3 loop spans 15 amino acids. CDR3 loop: CASSILTGGEETQYF. CDR3 sequence (DNA): TGTGCCAGTAGTATATTGACAGGTGGGGAAGAGACCCAGTACTTC.